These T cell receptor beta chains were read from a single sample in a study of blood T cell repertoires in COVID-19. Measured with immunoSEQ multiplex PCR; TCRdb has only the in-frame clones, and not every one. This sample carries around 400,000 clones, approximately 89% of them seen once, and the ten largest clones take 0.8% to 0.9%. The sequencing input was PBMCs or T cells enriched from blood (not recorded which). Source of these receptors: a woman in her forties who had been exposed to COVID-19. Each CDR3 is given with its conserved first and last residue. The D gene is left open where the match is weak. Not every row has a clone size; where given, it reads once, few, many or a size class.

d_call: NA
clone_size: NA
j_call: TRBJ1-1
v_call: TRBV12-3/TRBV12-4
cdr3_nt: TGTGCCAGCAGTTTTTTCAGGGCGATTGAAGCTTTCTTT
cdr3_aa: CASSFFRAIEAFF

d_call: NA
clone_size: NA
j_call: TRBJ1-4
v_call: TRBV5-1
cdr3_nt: TGCGCCAGCAGCTTGGTTGGAGGCTCAACTAATGAAAAACTGTTTTTT
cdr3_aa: CASSLVGGSTNEKLFF

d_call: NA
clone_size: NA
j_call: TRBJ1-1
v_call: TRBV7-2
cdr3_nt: TGTGCCAGCAGCTTCGCAGGCCCGGCAATTGGCACTGAAGCTTTCTTT
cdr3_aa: CASSFAGPAIGTEAFF

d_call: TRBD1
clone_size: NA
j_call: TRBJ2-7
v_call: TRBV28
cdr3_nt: TGTGCCAGCAGAACCGGGACAGGGGGCTGGGAGCAGTACTTC
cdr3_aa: CASRTGTGGWEQYF

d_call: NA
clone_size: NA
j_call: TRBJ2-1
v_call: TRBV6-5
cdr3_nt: TGTGCCAGCAGTTACCACGGACACTACAATGAGCAGTTCTTC
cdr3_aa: CASSYHGHYNEQFF

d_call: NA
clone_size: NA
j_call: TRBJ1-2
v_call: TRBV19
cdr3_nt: TGTGCCAGTAGTCCAGGGAAACTTGGCTACACCTTC
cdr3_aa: CASSPGKLGYTF

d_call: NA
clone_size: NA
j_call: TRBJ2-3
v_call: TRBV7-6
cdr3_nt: TGTGCCAGCAGCACCCCAGGAGGGGTTAGCACAGATACGCAGTATTTT
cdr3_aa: CASSTPGGVSTDTQYF

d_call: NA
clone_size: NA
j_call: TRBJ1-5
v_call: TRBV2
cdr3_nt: TGTGCCAGCAGTGAGCGGGCGAGGTTAGAGGGCAATCAGCCCCAGCATTTT
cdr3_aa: CASSERARLEGNQPQHF

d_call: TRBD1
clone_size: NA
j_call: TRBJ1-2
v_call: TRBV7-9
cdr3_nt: TGTGCCAGCAGCTCTCAGACAGGGGGCGATGGCTACACCTTC
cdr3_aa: CASSSQTGGDGYTF

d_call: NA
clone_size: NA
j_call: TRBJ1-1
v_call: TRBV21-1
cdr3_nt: TGTGCCAGCAGCGAGGAGGGGCGAAGGTCTGAAGCTTTCTTT
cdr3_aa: CASSEEGRRSEAFF

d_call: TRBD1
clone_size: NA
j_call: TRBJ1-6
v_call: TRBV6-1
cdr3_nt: TGTGCCAGCAGTGATCCCGGGACAGGGTTTTATTCACCCCTCCACTTT
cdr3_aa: CASSDPGTGFYSPLHF

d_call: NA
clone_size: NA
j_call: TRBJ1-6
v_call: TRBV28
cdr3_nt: TGTGCCAGCAGCTCCACATCTTATAATTCACCCCTCCACTTT
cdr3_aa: CASSSTSYNSPLHF

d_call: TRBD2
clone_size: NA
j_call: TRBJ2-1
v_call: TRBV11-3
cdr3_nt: TGTGCCAGCAGTCCAGGACTAGCGGGAAGCAATGAGCAGTTCTTC
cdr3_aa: CASSPGLAGSNEQFF

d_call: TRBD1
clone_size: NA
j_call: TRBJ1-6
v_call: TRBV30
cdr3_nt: TGTGCCTGGGTTACCGCCGGGACAGGGACGGTTAATTCACCCCTCCACTTT
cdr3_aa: CAWVTAGTGTVNSPLHF

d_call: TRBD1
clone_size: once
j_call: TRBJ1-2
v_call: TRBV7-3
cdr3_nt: TGTGCCAGCAGCTCGAAACCGGGACAGGGGTCTCCGGGGAACTATGGCTACACCTTC
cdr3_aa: CASSSKPGQGSPGNYGYTF

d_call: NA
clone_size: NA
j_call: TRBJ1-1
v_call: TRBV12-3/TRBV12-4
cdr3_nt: TGTGCCAGCGGAAAACAGGGGAACACTGAAGCTTTCTTT
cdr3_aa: CASGKQGNTEAFF

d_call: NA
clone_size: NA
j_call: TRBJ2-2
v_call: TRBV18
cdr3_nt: TGTGCCAGCTCCCTCACCGGGGAGCTGTTTTTT
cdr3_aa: CASSLTGELFF

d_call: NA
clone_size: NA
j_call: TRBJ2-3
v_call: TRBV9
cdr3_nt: TGTGCCAGCAGCCCTAGCACAGATACGCAGTATTTT
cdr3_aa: CASSPSTDTQYF

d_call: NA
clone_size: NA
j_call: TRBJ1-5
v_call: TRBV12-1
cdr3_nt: TGTGCCAGCAGCTCCCGACGGACTTATAGCAATCAGCCCCAGCATTTT
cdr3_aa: CASSSRRTYSNQPQHF

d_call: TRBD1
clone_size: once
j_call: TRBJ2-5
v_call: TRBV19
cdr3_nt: TGTGCCAGTAGTATCCTGGGGCAGGGGGCGGCCCAGTACTTC
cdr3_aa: CASSILGQGAAQYF

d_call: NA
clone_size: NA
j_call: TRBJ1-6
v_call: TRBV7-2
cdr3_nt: TGTGCCAGCAGCACGACAGTGCTCAATTCACCCCTCCACTTT
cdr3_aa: CASSTTVLNSPLHF

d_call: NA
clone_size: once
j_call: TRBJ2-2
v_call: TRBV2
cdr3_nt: TGTGCCAGCACCCGAAGCGGGACAAACACCGGGGAGCTGTTTTTT
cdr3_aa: CASTRSGTNTGELFF

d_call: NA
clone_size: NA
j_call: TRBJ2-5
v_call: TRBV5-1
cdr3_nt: TGCGCCAGCAGCTTGTCTCGGGGCCAAGAGACCCAGTACTTC
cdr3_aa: CASSLSRGQETQYF

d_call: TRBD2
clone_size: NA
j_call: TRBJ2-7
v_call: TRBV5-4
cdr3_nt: TGTGCCAGCAGCTCGGGAGGGTCCGGCCACGAGCAGTACTTC
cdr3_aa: CASSSGGSGHEQYF

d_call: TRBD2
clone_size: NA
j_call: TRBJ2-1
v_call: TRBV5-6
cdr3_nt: TGTGCCAGCAGCTTGGGCCTAGCGGGACGGTCGGCGGTCTTC
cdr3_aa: CASSLGLAGRSAVF

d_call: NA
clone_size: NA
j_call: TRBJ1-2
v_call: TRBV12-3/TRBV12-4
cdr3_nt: TGTGCCATCCCCGCTGGGGGCCTGTATGGCTACACCTTC
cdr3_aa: CAIPAGGLYGYTF

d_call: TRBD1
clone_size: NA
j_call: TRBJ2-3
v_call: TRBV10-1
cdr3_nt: TGCGCCAGCAGCCACCTCACGGGACAGGGGAAGACAGATACGCAGTATTTT
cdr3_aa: CASSHLTGQGKTDTQYF

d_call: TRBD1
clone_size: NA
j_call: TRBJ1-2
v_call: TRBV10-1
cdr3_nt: TGCGCCAGCAGGGGGACAGTTACGGGCGGCTACACCTTC
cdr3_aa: CASRGTVTGGYTF

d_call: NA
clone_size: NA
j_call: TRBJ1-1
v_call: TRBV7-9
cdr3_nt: TGTGCCAGCAGCTTTTTTCGGGGTGAAGCTTTCTTT
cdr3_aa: CASSFFRGEAFF

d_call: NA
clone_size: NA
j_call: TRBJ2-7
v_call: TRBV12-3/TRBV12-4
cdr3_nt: TGTGCCAGCAGTCCTGCCTACGAGCAGTACTTC
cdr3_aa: CASSPAYEQYF

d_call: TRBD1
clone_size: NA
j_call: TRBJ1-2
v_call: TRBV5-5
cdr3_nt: TGTGCCAGCAGCTTGGCCCTGGACAGGGTATCATATGGCTACACCTTC
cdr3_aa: CASSLALDRVSYGYTF

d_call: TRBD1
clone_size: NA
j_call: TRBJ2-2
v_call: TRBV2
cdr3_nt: TGTGCCGCGAGGGGGCGAAGGACCGGGGAGCTGTTTTTT
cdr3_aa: CAARGRRTGELFF

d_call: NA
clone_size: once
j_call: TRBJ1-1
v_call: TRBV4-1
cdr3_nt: TGCGCCAGCAGCCAAGATCAGCAGGGGATGAACACTGAAGCTTTCTTT
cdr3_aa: CASSQDQQGMNTEAFF

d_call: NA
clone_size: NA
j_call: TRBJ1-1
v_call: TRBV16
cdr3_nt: TGTGCCAGCAGCCAATACCGGGGGGCGAGCACTGAAGCTTTCTTT
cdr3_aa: CASSQYRGASTEAFF

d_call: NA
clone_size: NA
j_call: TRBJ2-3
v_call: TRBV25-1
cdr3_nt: TGTGCCAGCAGTGAACAGGGGCCCTCTCAGGGAGATACGCAGTATTTT
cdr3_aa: CASSEQGPSQGDTQYF

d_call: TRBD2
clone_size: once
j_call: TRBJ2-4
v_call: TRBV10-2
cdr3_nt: TGCGCCAGCAGTGAGGGGGCTAGCGGAAACCTAGCCAAAAACATTCAGTACTTC
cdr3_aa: CASSEGASGNLAKNIQYF

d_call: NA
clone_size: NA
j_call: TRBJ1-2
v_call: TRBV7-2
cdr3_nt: TGTGCCAGCAGCTTAAAGTTGTACGGTGCGGGCTACACCTTC
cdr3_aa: CASSLKLYGAGYTF

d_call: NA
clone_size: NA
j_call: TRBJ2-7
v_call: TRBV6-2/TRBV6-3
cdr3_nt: TGTGCCAGCAGTCGCAATAGCGAATACGAGCAGTACTTC
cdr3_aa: CASSRNSEYEQYF

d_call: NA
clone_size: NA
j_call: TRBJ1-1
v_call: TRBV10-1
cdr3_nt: TGCGCCAGCAGGGAAACAGGCGTAGCGAACACTGAAGCTTTCTTT
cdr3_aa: CASRETGVANTEAFF

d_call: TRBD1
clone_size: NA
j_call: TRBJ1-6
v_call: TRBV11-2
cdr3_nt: TGTGCCAGCAGCTTAGACGGCGGGACAGGGAGGGATTCACCCCTCCACTTT
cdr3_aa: CASSLDGGTGRDSPLHF

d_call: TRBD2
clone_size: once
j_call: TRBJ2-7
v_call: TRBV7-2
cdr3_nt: TGTGCCAGCAGCTTAGTCGGGCGGGGGGGCCTCTACGAGCAGTACTTC
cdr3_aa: CASSLVGRGGLYEQYF

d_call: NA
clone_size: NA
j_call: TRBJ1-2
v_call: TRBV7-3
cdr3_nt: TGTGCCAGCAGCTTAACCCCGGGTGATGGCTACACCTTC
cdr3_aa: CASSLTPGDGYTF

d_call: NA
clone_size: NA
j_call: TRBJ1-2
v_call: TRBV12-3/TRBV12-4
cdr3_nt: TGTGCCAGCAGCCACGACAGTACCTATGGCTACACCTTC
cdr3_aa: CASSHDSTYGYTF

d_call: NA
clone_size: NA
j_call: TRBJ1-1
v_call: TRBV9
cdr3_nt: TGTGCCAGCAGCGTCGACGGTCTGACTACTGAAGCTTTCTTT
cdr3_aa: CASSVDGLTTEAFF

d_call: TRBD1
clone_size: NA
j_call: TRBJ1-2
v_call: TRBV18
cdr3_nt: TGTGCCAGCTCTGCGGACAGGATCGCCATTTTACAGGGCTACACCTTC
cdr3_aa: CASSADRIAILQGYTF

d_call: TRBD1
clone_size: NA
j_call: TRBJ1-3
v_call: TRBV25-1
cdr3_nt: TGTGCCAGCCAACAGGGGGCAAACACCATATATTTT
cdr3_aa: CASQQGANTIYF

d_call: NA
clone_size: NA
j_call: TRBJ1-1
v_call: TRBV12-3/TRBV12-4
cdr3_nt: TGTGCCAGCAGTCGACACGGGAACACTGAAGCTTTCTTT
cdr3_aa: CASSRHGNTEAFF

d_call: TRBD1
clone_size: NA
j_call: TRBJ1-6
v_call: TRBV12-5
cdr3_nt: TGTGCTAGTGGTTCTGACAGGGACGATTCACCCCTCCACTTT
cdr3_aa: CASGSDRDDSPLHF

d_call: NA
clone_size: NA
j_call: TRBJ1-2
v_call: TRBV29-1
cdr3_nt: TGCAGCGTCGATTTAGCATATGGCTACACCTTC
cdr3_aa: CSVDLAYGYTF

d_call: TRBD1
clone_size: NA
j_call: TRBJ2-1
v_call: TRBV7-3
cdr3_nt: TGTGCCAGCAGCAAAGACAGGGGGGCCTACAATGAGCAGTTCTTC
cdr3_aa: CASSKDRGAYNEQFF

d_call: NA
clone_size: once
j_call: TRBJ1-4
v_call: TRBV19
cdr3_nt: TGTGCCAGTAGTATAGCAACAGCTGAAAAACTGTTTTTT
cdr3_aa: CASSIATAEKLFF

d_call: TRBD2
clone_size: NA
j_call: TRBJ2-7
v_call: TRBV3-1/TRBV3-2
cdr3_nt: TGTGCCAGCAGCCACTGGGGGGGCCTAGCGGGAGGCCGCTACGAGCAGTACTTC
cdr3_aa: CASSHWGGLAGGRYEQYF

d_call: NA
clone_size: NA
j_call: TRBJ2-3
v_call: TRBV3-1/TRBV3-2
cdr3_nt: TGTGCCAGCAGCCCATTTAGCACAGATACGCAGTATTTT
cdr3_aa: CASSPFSTDTQYF

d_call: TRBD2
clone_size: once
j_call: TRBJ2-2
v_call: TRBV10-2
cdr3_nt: TGCGCCAGCACCAGGGCGGGAGGGGTTCCCGGGGAGCTGTTTTTT
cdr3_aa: CASTRAGGVPGELFF

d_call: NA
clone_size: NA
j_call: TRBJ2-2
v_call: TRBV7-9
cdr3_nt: TGTGCCAGCAGCTCAGCAAGGGGGACCGGGGAGCTGTTTTTT
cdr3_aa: CASSSARGTGELFF